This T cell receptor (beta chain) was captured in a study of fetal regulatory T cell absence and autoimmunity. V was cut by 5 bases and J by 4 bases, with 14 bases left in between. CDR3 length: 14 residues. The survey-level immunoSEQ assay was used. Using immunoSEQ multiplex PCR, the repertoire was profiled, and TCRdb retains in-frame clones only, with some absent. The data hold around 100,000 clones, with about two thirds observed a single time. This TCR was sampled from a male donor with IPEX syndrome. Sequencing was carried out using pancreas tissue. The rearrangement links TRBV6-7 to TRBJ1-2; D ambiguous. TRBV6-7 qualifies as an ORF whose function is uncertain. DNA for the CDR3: TGTGCCAGCAGTGGACCGGGGATACGCTATGGCTACACCTTC. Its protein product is CASSGPGIRYGYTF.